The entry below describes one TCR beta chain. Its target is unknown. The identical CDR3 is also encoded by other nucleotide sequences in the sample. Germline loops: CDR1 SGHRS, CDR2 YFSETQ. V lost 0 bases and J lost 3, with 10 bases in between. This CDR3 region has 14 residues. Profiling relied on immunoSEQ multiplex PCR, and the TCRdb table lists in-frame clones only, not all of them. The sample contains about 1 million clones, around 76% of which appear only once. This entry belongs to a study of shared clonotypes between healthy human individuals. Overall study findings and caveats: Generally, naive subsets (rather than memory subsets) showed larger estimated richness. Donor clonotype sharing was expected to depend on sequencing depth.

Donors were healthy HIV-negative adults without recently reported acute infections or vaccinations. Specimen: memory CD4+ T cells sorted from blood. Regarding subset: CD45RA-negative fraction. The gene calls are TRBV5-1 and TRBJ2-7; the D gene is possibly TRBD1 (5 bases). The sequence was obtained from a man aged 18 to 30 in good health. The DNA of the CDR3 is TGCGCCAGCAGCTTGGGTCAGGGTTTCTACGAGCAGTACTTC. It codes for CASSLGQGFYEQYF.